Listed below are T cell receptor beta chains from one sample, sequenced in a study of monozygotic twins with inflammatory bowel disease. From its re-call of the 5' RACE reads, TCRdb lists each CDR3 protein once, without DNA. Found here are around 450,000 distinct CDR3 sequences; the top ten clones hold roughly 2.2%. Sequencing was done on a sample of blood. These receptors were obtained from a human donor with ulcerative colitis or Crohn's disease, or a healthy co-twin of an affected twin (not recorded which). The CDR3 runs from the conserved cysteine through the conserved F or W.

j_gene	v_gene	CDR3aa
TRBJ1-1	TRBV18	CASSPQQYTEAFF
TRBJ2-1	TRBV29-1	CSVSDTSGEPNEQFF
TRBJ1-1	TRBV10-3	CAISESYGTGNTEAFF
TRBJ2-5	TRBV5-1	CASRDGHGETQYF
TRBJ1-5	TRBV5-1	CASSLDPGQPQHF
TRBJ1-4	TRBV2	CASSSRQGREKLFF
TRBJ2-7	TRBV10-3	CAIMAPSGTYEQYF
TRBJ2-1	TRBV18	CASSPRQGTNEQFF
TRBJ2-7	TRBV5-1	CASSLHRDPTYEQYF
TRBJ2-3	TRBV6-5	CASSYSRSGGTDTQYF
TRBJ1-2	TRBV20-1	CSASPTGPGYTF
TRBJ1-2	TRBV5-1	CASSETFGYGYTF
TRBJ1-1	TRBV6-2/TRBV6-3	CASSYRQKNTEAFF
TRBJ2-7	TRBV2	CASTGTGLYEQYF
TRBJ2-7	TRBV5-1	CASSLGRDFPDEQYF
TRBJ2-3	TRBV7-3	CASSLTQGADTQYF
TRBJ2-4	TRBV7-2	CASSYLTTGNIQYF
TRBJ2-1	TRBV5-4	CASSSPTGSNEQFF
TRBJ2-7	TRBV28	CASSLPGLVNHEQYF
TRBJ2-7	TRBV7-2	CASSLVTGDEQYF
TRBJ2-7	TRBV10-3	CAMRDRESYEQYF
TRBJ2-3	TRBV28	CASSLLSSTDTQYF
TRBJ1-3	TRBV7-2	CASTPIPGNTIYF
TRBJ2-3	TRBV24-1	CATSTGIGDTQYF
TRBJ2-4	TRBV7-2	CASSLPRGTESIQYF
TRBJ2-2	TRBV3-1	CASSQPGTQSGELFF
TRBJ2-7	TRBV12-3/TRBV12-4	CASSFRFGGGPSYEQYF
TRBJ2-5	TRBV5-1	CASSLETVETQYF
TRBJ1-1	TRBV2	CASSERFLAFF
TRBJ2-7	TRBV20-1	CSAKSQRAIYEHYF
TRBJ2-5	TRBV20-1	CSARVPRDRDRETQYF
TRBJ1-5	TRBV28	CASNRFSNQPQHF
TRBJ1-1	TRBV11-1	CASKRREYSPEAFF
TRBJ2-2	TRBV6-6	CASRTDSGELFF
TRBJ1-1	TRBV2	CASSEQERVWSTEAFF
TRBJ2-7	TRBV7-9	CASKGGGPYEQYF
TRBJ1-2	TRBV27	CASSSRDRGLGLRGYTF
TRBJ2-1	TRBV5-1	CASSPDSVLYNEQFF
TRBJ2-3	TRBV12-3/TRBV12-4	CASSLGTSIDTQYF
TRBJ1-2	TRBV12-3/TRBV12-4	CASSLPGAGFQSYGYTF
TRBJ1-5	TRBV5-1	CASSSTALSGNQPQHF
TRBJ2-7	TRBV12-3/TRBV12-4	CASSPRGGALSYEQYF
TRBJ1-2	TRBV28	CASSSFSGPSDHGYTF
TRBJ1-2	TRBV5-1	CASSLALEYGYTF
TRBJ1-1	TRBV28	CATSGTGGNTEAFF
TRBJ1-2	TRBV5-1	CASSSGQRIGGYTF
TRBJ2-3	TRBV20-1	CSATTRLDTQYF
TRBJ2-3	TRBV3-1	CASSQVAGIADTQYF
TRBJ2-7	TRBV5-1	CASSLSGSHYEQYF
TRBJ2-7	TRBV5-1	CASSLGFTSGPISYEQYF
TRBJ2-5	TRBV5-1	CASSLVAGDVKTQYF
TRBJ2-2	TRBV25-1	CASSLHPSGRASTGELFF
TRBJ2-6	TRBV10-3	CAIGDGAGANVLTF
TRBJ1-1	TRBV5-1	CASSSGQTNTEAFF
TRBJ2-7	TRBV7-9	CASSSGLADSSYEQYF